This TCR beta chain came from a study of shared clonotypes between healthy human individuals. Investigators spread the genomic DNA of each subset evenly over several immunoSEQ plates. The method was immunoSEQ multiplex PCR; TCRdb's version includes in-frame clones alone and lacks a portion of them. Counted here are about 1.1 million clones, roughly 74% occurring once; the ten biggest clones make up 0.52%. The V gene's germline CDR1 is SNHLY and CDR2 FYNNEI. Trimming removed 3 bases at V and 1 base at J, with 12 bases between. This CDR3 spans 16 amino acids. Investigators divided CD4+ cells into CD45RA+ naive and CD45RA-negative memory subsets.

This clonotype was sampled from a man between 18 and 29 years old in good health. Some clones in this sample may be carry-over from other donors' samples. The sequenced sample was memory CD4+ T cells from PBMCs. Subset here: CD45RA-negative fraction. The chain uses TRBV2 and TRBJ2-2; D possibly corresponds to TRBD1 (5 bases). The CDR3, as DNA: TGTGCCAGCAGTGAGCAAGGGGCTGTGAACACCGGGGAGCTGTTTTTT. This gives the protein CASSEQGAVNTGELFF.